Following are 15 T cell receptor beta chains from one sample sequenced in a study of cytomegalovirus exposure and HLA in healthy donors. Profiling relied on immunoSEQ multiplex PCR, and the TCRdb table lists in-frame clones only, not all of them. The sample shows 150,000 to 200,000 clones, roughly 95% of them seen only once. The sequenced sample was PBMCs. These receptors all stem from a woman under 30 in good health and CMV-seronegative.

The genes are TRBV28 and TRBJ1-1; 8 nucleotides agree with TRBD1. The CDR3 has 14 amino acids. The ends lost 6 bases at V and 5 bases at J; junction bases unmatched: 8. The V gene's germline CDR1 is MDHEN and CDR2 SYDVKM. The CDR3 bases are TGTGCCAGCAGGCCTTACAGGGGGAGGACTGAAGCTTTCTTT. Residues: CASRPYRGRTEAFF.

This chain joins TRBV9 and TRBJ1-1; D is unclear. The germline gives CDR1 SGDLS, CDR2 YYNGEE. The CDR3 has 15 residues. Trimming cost V 2 bases and J 6 bases, with 17 bases left between them. CDR3 loop: CASSVGGPGFPEAFF. In DNA form, the CDR3 reads TGTGCCAGCAGCGTCGGCGGCCCTGGGTTTCCTGAAGCTTTCTTT.

This sequence joins TRBV6-5 and TRBJ2-5; 12 bases line up with TRBD2. This CDR3 is 16 amino acids long. CDR1 and CDR2 from the germline V gene are MNHEY and SVGAGI. The junction had 4 bases not matched to a gene; V was cut back by 0 bases and J by 5 bases. DNA for the CDR3: TGTGCCAGCAGTTACTCGCCTAGCGGGGGGGGTGAGACCCAGTACTTC. This translates into CASSYSPSGGGETQYF.

This chain links TRBV4-2 with TRBJ2-7; D perhaps matches TRBD1 (5 bases). CDR3 length: 15 amino acids. V was shortened by 0 bases and J by 3 bases, with 12 bases between the two germline ends. Germline lookup yields CDR1 LGHNA and CDR2 YNFKEQ. CDR3 DNA: TGTGCCAGCAGCCAAGATCCCTCAGACAGCTACGAGCAGTACTTC. This sequence encodes CASSQDPSDSYEQYF.

V is TRBV27 and J is TRBJ2-2, with 9 nucleotides matching TRBD1. This CDR3 is built from 13 residues. J lost 9 bases, V lost 5 bases, and 4 bases had no gene match. Germline CDR1 is MNHEY and CDR2 is SMNVEV (reference sequence). Written as DNA, the CDR3 is TGTGCCAGCAGTACAGGGGGCTTAAGGGAGCTGTTTTTT. Its protein is CASSTGGLRELFF.

The CDR3 loop reads CASGLVRVSGTEAFF. The CDR3 DNA reads as TGTGCTAGTGGTTTGGTACGGGTAAGTGGCACTGAAGCTTTCTTT. The V call is TRBV12-5, the J call TRBJ1-1; D unresolved. Germline V lookup: CDR1 LGHNT, CDR2 FRNRAP. The CDR3 runs 15 residues. V lost 0 bases and J 4 bases, leaving 12 bases between the germline ends.

The chain carries TRBV30 and TRBJ1-2; tentatively, D is TRBD1 (6 bases). This CDR3 comprises 13 residues. Germline CDR1 and CDR2: GTSNPN and SVGIG (reference sequence). The germline V and J ends were trimmed by 2 bases and 5 bases, with 12 bases remaining between them. Here the CDR3 reads CAWSKQGLYGYTF. The CDR3 DNA reads as TGTGCCTGGAGTAAACAGGGATTATATGGCTACACCTTC. The full variable domain, rest sourced from reference TRBV30 and TRBJ1-2, is SQTIHQWPATLVQPVGSPLSLECTVEGTSNPNLYWYRQAAGRGLQLLFYSVGIGQISSEVPQNLSASRPQDRQFILSSKKLLLSDSGFYLCAWSKQGLYGYTFGSGTRLTVV.

The chain is built from TRBV5-6 and TRBJ2-1; 13 bases are a match to TRBD2. The V segment lost 1 base and the J segment 5 bases; nucleotides outside the gene matches: 3. Germline CDR1 SGHDT, CDR2 YYEEEE. The CDR3 totals 16 residues. The CDR3 here is CASSLMGLAGNNEQFF. The CDR3 coding sequence is TGTGCCAGCAGCTTGATGGGACTAGCGGGGAACAATGAGCAGTTCTTC.

The CDR3 sequence is CASSRDSGQGSYGYTF. The CDR3, as DNA: TGTGCCAGCAGCCGCGACTCGGGACAGGGGAGCTATGGCTACACCTTC. This chain uses TRBV7-9 with TRBJ1-2, with 10 positions matching TRBD1. There are 16 residues in the CDR3. Germline CDR1 reads SEHNR; CDR2 reads FQNEAQ (reference sequence). V was clipped by 5 bases and J by 4 bases; unmatched bases: 10.

The CDR3 here is CASSSRGLNSYEQYF. In DNA, the CDR3 is TGTGCCAGCAGCTCACGGGGACTGAACTCCTACGAGCAGTACTTC. The chain couples TRBV5-5 to TRBJ2-7; TRBD2 is a possible D gene (6 bases). CDR1 is SGHKS, CDR2 YYEKEE, per germline (reference sequence). The V and J ends lost 3 bases and 0 bases respectively, with 13 bases between them. The CDR3 contains 15 residues.

The chain carries TRBV5-4 and TRBJ2-5, with 9 bases matching TRBD2. Losses at the gene ends were 0 bases for V and 1 base for J; bases not matched to a gene: 4. Germline lookup yields CDR1 SGHNT and CDR2 YYREEE (reference sequence). The length of the CDR3 is 16 residues. The CDR3 DNA reads TGTGCCAGCAGCTTGGGTAGTAGCGGGGGCCAAGAGACCCAGTACTTC. It is translated as CASSLGSSGGQETQYF.

This rearrangement joins TRBV11-3 to TRBJ2-2; 9 bases are a match to TRBD2. This CDR3 is built from 18 residues. Looked up from germline, CDR1 is SGHNT and CDR2 is YENEEA. V lost 0 bases and J lost 0; bases outside the gene matches: 5. The CDR3 bases are TGTGCCAGCAGCTTAGACCCAGCGGGGGGATCGAACACCGGGGAGCTGTTTTTT. It specifies CASSLDPAGGSNTGELFF.

The chain couples TRBV5-4 to TRBJ1-3, with 7 bases fitting TRBD1. The CDR3 has 15 residues. V lost 2 bases, J lost 0 bases, and 2 bases stayed unmatched. CDR1 and CDR2 (germline): SGHNT, YYREEE (reference sequence). DNA for the CDR3: TGTGCCAGCAGCTTAGGGACAGCCTCTGGAAACACCATATATTTT. Its protein product is CASSLGTASGNTIYF.

This clone was recorded only once. The V gene is TRBV19, the J gene TRBJ2-3, with a possible D match to TRBD2 (6 bases). The length of the CDR3 is 15 residues. The germline V and J ends were trimmed by 6 bases and 0 bases, with 13 bases remaining between them. CDR1 and CDR2 (germline): LNHDA, SQIVND (reference sequence). The CDR3 here is CASRRGGVSTDTQYF. The DNA for the CDR3 is TGTGCCAGTAGAAGAGGCGGGGTTAGCACAGATACGCAGTATTTT.

The V and J genes are TRBV9 and TRBJ2-7, with a tentative D call TRBD1 (7 bases). This CDR3 contains 15 residues. Germline V CDR1 and CDR2: SGDLS, YYNGEE. The germline V and J ends were trimmed by 2 bases and 2 bases, with 14 bases remaining between them. CDR3 nucleotides: TGTGCCAGCAGCGTCGGACAGGAGGGTGCCTACGAGCAGTACTTC. This gives the protein CASSVGQEGAYEQYF.